This is a list of T cell receptor beta chains from one sample in a study of blood T cell repertoires in COVID-19. The assay was immunoSEQ multiplex PCR, and TCRdb's table has in-frame clones only and misses some. The sample has roughly 250,000 clones; approximately 91% are singletons. The sample taken for sequencing was peripheral blood. The receptors originated from a man aged 30 to 39 with COVID-19, enrolled during active disease. Both conserved end residues are part of each CDR3. Each record gives: CDR3 protein, CDR3 DNA, V gene, clone size, D gene, J gene. D genes are given only for firm matches. Clone size is shown for a subset of rows, as once, few, many or a class of expanded clone.

cdr3_aa: CASRVQGVFSPLHF; cdr3_nt: TGTGCCAGCAGGGTACAGGGGGTATTTTCACCCCTCCACTTT; v_call: TRBV6-5; clone_size: once; d_call: TRBD1; j_call: TRBJ1-6
cdr3_aa: CASSSHRGGTEAFF; cdr3_nt: TGTGCCAGTAGTTCACACAGGGGTGGCACTGAAGCTTTCTTT; v_call: TRBV19; clone_size: .; d_call: TRBD1; j_call: TRBJ1-1
cdr3_aa: CASSTPRLNTEAFF; cdr3_nt: TGTGCCAGTAGTACGCCGAGGTTGAACACTGAAGCTTTCTTT; v_call: TRBV19; clone_size: once; d_call: .; j_call: TRBJ1-1
cdr3_aa: CASSVAVAGASGEQFF; cdr3_nt: TGTGCCAGCAGCGTAGCCGTAGCGGGGGCATCTGGTGAGCAGTTCTTC; v_call: TRBV9; clone_size: .; d_call: TRBD2; j_call: TRBJ2-1
cdr3_aa: CASSLGWTGEEYEQYF; cdr3_nt: TGTGCCAGCAGCTTGGGCTGGACAGGGGAGGAATACGAGCAGTACTTC; v_call: TRBV5-6; clone_size: .; d_call: TRBD1; j_call: TRBJ2-7
cdr3_aa: CASSLTSGTAYEQYF; cdr3_nt: TGTGCCAGCAGCTTAACTAGCGGGACCGCCTACGAGCAGTACTTC; v_call: TRBV7-9; clone_size: few; d_call: TRBD2; j_call: TRBJ2-7
cdr3_aa: CAWSPTRSSNQPQHF; cdr3_nt: TGTGCCTGGAGTCCCACCAGATCTAGCAATCAGCCCCAGCATTTT; v_call: TRBV30; clone_size: .; d_call: .; j_call: TRBJ1-5
cdr3_aa: CASSPTQGYGSPLHF; cdr3_nt: TGTGCCAGCAGCCCAACACAGGGGTACGGATCACCCCTCCACTTT; v_call: TRBV11-2; clone_size: .; d_call: TRBD1; j_call: TRBJ1-6
cdr3_aa: CASSLAAVQAETQYF; cdr3_nt: TGCGCCAGCAGCTTGGCCGCGGTACAGGCAGAGACCCAGTACTTC; v_call: TRBV5-1; clone_size: .; d_call: .; j_call: TRBJ2-5
cdr3_aa: CASSVTRVGYNEQFF; cdr3_nt: TGCGCCAGCAGCGTCACTAGGGTGGGCTACAATGAGCAGTTCTTC; v_call: TRBV5-1; clone_size: .; d_call: .; j_call: TRBJ2-1
cdr3_aa: CAWHSGASSYNEQFF; cdr3_nt: TGTGCCTGGCATAGCGGGGCGAGCTCCTACAATGAGCAGTTCTTC; v_call: TRBV30; clone_size: .; d_call: TRBD2; j_call: TRBJ2-1
cdr3_aa: CASSFGQGVLVAFF; cdr3_nt: TGTGCCAGCAGCTTTGGGCAGGGTGTCTTGGTAGCTTTCTTT; v_call: TRBV5-4; clone_size: .; d_call: .; j_call: TRBJ1-1
cdr3_aa: CAGQDRPNQPQHF; cdr3_nt: TGTGCCGGCCAGGACAGACCCAATCAGCCCCAGCATTTT; v_call: TRBV6-5; clone_size: few; d_call: .; j_call: TRBJ1-5
cdr3_aa: CASSFGGANTEAFF; cdr3_nt: TGTGCCAGCAGCTTTGGCGGAGCAAACACTGAAGCTTTCTTT; v_call: TRBV11-3; clone_size: .; d_call: .; j_call: TRBJ1-1
cdr3_aa: CASSQEYHQSQHF; cdr3_nt: TGTGCCAGCAGCCAGGAATATCATCAGTCCCAGCATTTT; v_call: TRBV7-2; clone_size: .; d_call: .; j_call: TRBJ1-5
cdr3_aa: CASSQDKGFYNEQFF; cdr3_nt: TGTGCCAGCAGCCAAGACAAGGGGTTCTACAATGAGCAGTTCTTC; v_call: TRBV3-1/TRBV3-2; clone_size: .; d_call: .; j_call: TRBJ2-1